These 31 T cell receptor beta chains were all obtained from the same sample, sequenced in a study of shared clonotypes between healthy human individuals. The repertoire was sequenced with immunoSEQ multiplex PCR; TCRdb's copy has only in-frame clones and lacks some. The data show about 960,000 clones, with around 80% seen just once and roughly 1.5% held by the top ten. Material for sequencing was memory CD4+ T cells sorted from blood. The sample's subset: CD45RA-negative fraction. These receptors were obtained from a man aged 18 to 35 in good health.

This clone has at least ten counts. V is TRBV30 and J is TRBJ2-5, with 8 bases lining up with TRBD1. The CDR3 has 13 amino acids. After removal of 2 bases from V and 7 bases from J, the junction contained 6 bases not matched to a gene. Germline CDR1 and CDR2: GTSNPN and SVGIG (reference sequence). Written as DNA, the CDR3 is TGTGCCTGGAGTACGGACAGGGAAGGGACCCAGTACTTC. It specifies CAWSTDREGTQYF.

The chain links TRBV18 to TRBJ2-6; 8 bases map to TRBD1. This CDR3 comprises 20 residues. Germline loops: CDR1 KGHSH, CDR2 LQKENI. The V gene end was trimmed by 0 bases and the J gene end by 0 bases; junction bases not matched to a gene: 10. The DNA for the CDR3 is TGTGCCAGCTCACCACCGAATCGGTCAGGGGGCCGCTCTGGGGCCAACGTCCTGACTTTC. Its translation: CASSPPNRSGGRSGANVLTF.

This clone has just one count. The chain is built from TRBV5-1 and TRBJ1-4; D possibly corresponds to TRBD1 (5 bases). The germline V gene encodes CDR1 SGHRS and CDR2 YFSETQ. Trimming took off 0 bases at V and 7 bases at J, with 16 bases between the two ends. This CDR3 has 16 residues. CDR3 bases: TGCGCCAGCAGCTTGGCACAGGTTGGCCGCGGTGAAAAACTGTTTTTT. This sequence encodes CASSLAQVGRGEKLFF. The complete variable domain, with remaining parts taken from reference TRBV5-1 and TRBJ1-4, reads KAGVTQTPRYLIKTRGQQVTLSCSPISGHRSVSWYQQTPGQGLQFLFEYFSETQRNKGNFPGRFSGRQFSNSRSEMNVSTLELGDSALYLCASSLAQVGRGEKLFFGSGTQLSVL.

This clone was observed a single time. The chain employs TRBV19 and TRBJ2-5; D possibly corresponds to TRBD2 (5 bases). V gave up 5 bases and J gave up 0 bases, with 13 bases separating them. The germline V gene has CDR1 LNHDA and CDR2 SQIVND (reference sequence). The CDR3 runs 15 residues. The CDR3 loop is CASSVPGFYQETQYF. The CDR3 DNA reads as TGTGCCAGTAGTGTCCCGGGATTTTACCAAGAGACCCAGTACTTC.

This chain links TRBV5-1 with TRBJ2-2, with D perhaps being TRBD1 or TRBD2 (5 bases each). Germline V gene lookup returns CDR1 SGHRS and CDR2 YFSETQ. V was trimmed by 2 bases and J by 4 bases, leaving 15 bases between them. The CDR3 sequence is 16 residues long. The CDR3 reads CASSLQPGPITGELFF. The CDR3 nucleotides read TGCGCCAGCAGCTTACAACCGGGACCTATCACCGGGGAGCTGTTTTTT.

This clone showed up just once. The rearrangement links TRBV7-6 to TRBJ2-3, with D possibly matching TRBD1 (5 bases). V was cut by 1 base and J by 4 bases, with 6 bases left in between. In germline, CDR1 is SGHVS, CDR2 FNYEAQ. The CDR3 loop spans 13 amino acids. The chain's CDR3 is CASSLEGPDTQYF. In DNA, the CDR3 is TGTGCCAGCAGCTTAGAGGGGCCAGATACGCAGTATTTT.

Ten or more counts support this clone. V and J are TRBV10-2 and TRBJ2-7; TRBD2 is a possible D gene (6 bases). Trimming removed 2 bases at V and 6 bases at J, with 14 bases between. The CDR3 has 14 residues. Per germline, CDR1 WSHSY and CDR2 SAAADI. The CDR3 DNA sequence: TGCGCCAGCAGTGAGCTTGGAGGGGCCGCCGAGCAGTACTTC. Translating it yields CASSELGGAAEQYF.

This sequence joins TRBV6-4 and TRBJ1-2; D may be TRBD1 (5 bases). V was pared by 8 bases and J by 6 bases, with 16 bases between. Germline CDR1 reads MRHNA; CDR2 reads SNTAGT. This CDR3 has 13 residues. The CDR3 sequence: CASGKGASNGYTF. CDR3 sequence (DNA): TGTGCCAGCGGTAAAGGGGCTAGCAATGGCTACACCTTC.

V gene TRBV5-1 combines with J gene TRBJ1-1; tentative D call: TRBD1 (6 bases). The CDR3 runs 16 residues. V dropped 4 bases and J dropped 3 bases, with 19 bases sitting between them. Germline CDR1 SGHRS, CDR2 YFSETQ. The CDR3 is CASSPTGTAWDTEAFF. CDR3 coding DNA: TGCGCCAGCAGCCCCACAGGGACCGCCTGGGACACTGAAGCTTTCTTT.

This clone was seen ten or more times. This chain connects TRBV30 to TRBJ1-1; D might be TRBD1 (5 bases). Trimming pared 2 bases from V and 5 bases from J, leaving 9 bases between. Germline V CDR1 and CDR2: GTSNPN, SVGIG (reference sequence). The CDR3 spans 12 residues. The CDR3 spells CAWSRRQTEAFF. CDR3 sequence (DNA): TGTGCCTGGAGTCGAAGACAGACTGAAGCTTTCTTT.

The sample holds a few counts of this clone. V gene TRBV28 combines with J gene TRBJ1-2; D is perhaps TRBD1 (6 bases). The V and J ends lost 4 bases and 5 bases respectively, with 17 bases between them. The CDR3 has 15 amino acids. Germline CDR1 is MDHEN and CDR2 is SYDVKM. The CDR3 nucleotides read TGTGCCAGCAGTTCCTTTACAGGGAGGGGATATGGCTACACCTTC. Translation: CASSSFTGRGYGYTF.

This chain connects TRBV2 to TRBJ2-1, with 8 bases matching TRBD2. V gave up 6 bases and J gave up 5 bases; unmatched junction bases: 6. This CDR3 is 14 amino acids long. Looked up from germline, CDR1 is SNHLY and CDR2 is FYNNEI. The CDR3 DNA reads as TGTGCCAGCAGACTAGCGGATAGAAACAATGAGCAGTTCTTC. Translation gives CASRLADRNNEQFF.

The V gene is TRBV28, the J gene TRBJ1-5; TRBD1 is a possible D gene (5 bases). This CDR3 contains 15 residues. CDR1 is MDHEN and CDR2 is SYDVKM in the germline V gene. V was shortened by 4 bases and J by 0 bases, with 10 bases between the two germline ends. The CDR3 reads CASSSGANSNQPQHF. The CDR3 nucleotides read TGTGCCAGCAGTTCCGGGGCAAATAGCAATCAGCCCCAGCATTTT.

The chain uses TRBV7-2 and TRBJ2-7; TRBD2 is a possible D gene (7 bases). Trimming shortened V by 3 bases and J by 6 bases, and 15 bases separated the two germline ends. CDR1 and CDR2 (germline): SGHTA, FQGNSA. The CDR3 sequence is 14 residues long. The DNA for the CDR3 is TGTGCCAGCAGCTTGCGGGGGCAGTTAGGCGAGCAGTACTTC. It specifies CASSLRGQLGEQYF.

In the case of this clone: Within the sample, other DNA sequences also encode this same CDR3. The chain recombines TRBV9 with TRBJ2-3; 8 bases match TRBD2. After removal of 2 bases from V and 2 bases from J, the junction contained 4 bases not matched to a gene. Germline V gives CDR1 SGDLS, CDR2 YYNGEE. The CDR3 is 15 amino acids. The CDR3 region has the DNA TGTGCCAGCAGCGTGACGGGAGGGCCCACAGATACGCAGTATTTT. Amino acids: CASSVTGGPTDTQYF.

The V call is TRBV7-9, the J call TRBJ2-1; 7 bases are a match to TRBD1. Germline V CDR1 and CDR2: SEHNR, FQNEAQ (reference sequence). J lost 8 bases, V lost 3 bases, and 10 bases had no gene match. This CDR3 has 15 residues. The CDR3 protein is CASSFWQGVLDEQFF. The CDR3 bases are TGTGCCAGCAGCTTTTGGCAGGGGGTTCTCGATGAGCAGTTCTTC. Full variable domain (rest looked up from reference TRBV7-9 and TRBJ2-1): DTGVSQNPRHKITKRGQNVTFRCDPISEHNRLYWYRQTLGQGPEFLTYFQNEAQLEKSRLLSDRFSAERPKGSFSTLEIQRTEQGDSAMYLCASSFWQGVLDEQFFGPGTRLTVL.

The V gene is TRBV9, the J gene TRBJ2-3, with D perhaps being TRBD1 or TRBD2 (5 bases each). The germline CDR1 and CDR2 sequences are SGDLS and YYNGEE. V was shortened by 7 bases and J by 2 bases, with 17 bases between the two germline ends. CDR3 length: 15 amino acids. CDR3 region: CASGRDPASTDTQYF. CDR3 in DNA: TGTGCCAGCGGCCGGGACCCAGCCTCCACAGATACGCAGTATTTT.

The chain has TRBV29-1 and TRBJ2-5; no firm D call. The CDR3 runs 14 residues. Per germline, CDR1 SQVTM and CDR2 ANQGSEA. V was shortened by 4 bases and J by 5 bases, with 17 bases between the two germline ends. The CDR3 nucleotides are TGCAGCGTTGGGGTTCTTTCGGGCATGGAGACCCAGTACTTC. Translating it yields CSVGVLSGMETQYF.

The rearrangement uses TRBV29-1 and TRBJ1-3; D not resolved. The length of the CDR3 is 14 residues. Germline CDR1 reads SQVTM; CDR2 reads ANQGSEA. Trimming pared 5 bases from V and 0 bases from J, leaving 11 bases between. The CDR3 DNA reads as TGCAGCGTTTCTAAGATTAGCTCTGGAAACACCATATATTTT. Protein sequence: CSVSKISSGNTIYF.

The table lists this clone with a few counts. The chain carries TRBV2 and TRBJ2-7; TRBD1 agrees at 7 bases. The CDR3 covers 15 residues. Germline V gives CDR1 SNHLY, CDR2 FYNNEI. Germline trimming cut 5 bases from V and 3 bases from J; bases unmatched to any gene: 10. CDR3 nucleotide sequence: TGTGCCAGCAGTATTCCCGGGACAGTCGACTACGAGCAGTACTTC. The encoded protein is CASSIPGTVDYEQYF.

V gene TRBV29-1 combines with J gene TRBJ2-5; no definite D call. The end of the DNA is better explained by TRBJ2-7, so the J call may be wrong. Germline V lookup: CDR1 SQVTM, CDR2 ANQGSEA. The CDR3 extends over 11 amino acids. The CDR3 nucleotides are TGCAGCGTTGGACATTCCTACGAGCAGTACTTC. Translation gives CSVGHSYEQYF.

The V and J genes are TRBV7-2 and TRBJ2-4; D uncertain. Germline assignment: CDR1 SGHTA and CDR2 FQGNSA. Deletions cut 2 bases from V and 8 bases from J, with 19 bases between. The CDR3 contains 16 residues. DNA of the CDR3: TGTGCCAGCAGCTTAAGCCCATCACTGGGGTGGGACATTCAGTACTTC. Residues: CASSLSPSLGWDIQYF.

A remark on this clone: A far larger clone is one nucleotide away, so this likely arose from a read error. Other nucleotide sequences in the sample specify the same CDR3. The V call is TRBV29-1, the J call TRBJ2-2; no clear D gene. V dropped 4 bases and J dropped 2 bases, with 2 bases sitting between them. This CDR3 is 11 amino acids long. Germline assignment: CDR1 SQVTM and CDR2 ANQGSEA. CDR3 amino acids: CSVVNTGELFF. The CDR3 nucleotides are TGCAGCGTTGTTAACACCGGGGAGCTGTTTTTT.

This clone was detected many times. V and J are TRBV10-3 and TRBJ1-1; D gene uncertain. Trimming removed 4 bases from V and 8 bases from J, with 8 bases in between. Germline lookup yields CDR1 ENHRY and CDR2 SYGVKD. The CDR3 runs 11 residues. CDR3 loop: CAISVGIEAFF. The DNA of the CDR3 is TGTGCCATCAGTGTCGGCATAGAAGCTTTCTTT.

Concerning this clone: A read error may be the cause here, since a much bigger clone is one base away. Within the sample, other DNA sequences also encode this same CDR3. This chain joins TRBV7-7 and TRBJ1-3, with D possibly TRBD1 on 5 matching bases. Germline CDR1 and CDR2: SSHAT and FNYEAQ (reference sequence). The CDR3 sequence is 12 residues long. The CDR3 sequence is CASSPGGDTIYF. CDR3 nucleotides: TGTGCTAGCAGTCCGGGGGGAGACACCATATATTTT.

V gene TRBV9 combines with J gene TRBJ1-2, with D unresolved. V gave up 4 bases and J gave up 1 base, with 14 bases separating them. Germline V CDR1 and CDR2: SGDLS, YYNGEE. This CDR3 has 15 amino acids. This CDR3 reads CASSPQDSDNYGYTF. As DNA, the CDR3 is TGTGCCAGCAGCCCACAAGACTCGGATAACTATGGCTACACCTTC.

This chain connects TRBV7-2 to TRBJ1-3; no firm D call. Germline CDR1 reads SGHTA; CDR2 reads FQGNSA. The CDR3 spans 13 residues. Trimming removed 5 bases at V and 4 bases at J, with 9 bases between. This CDR3 reads CASSIEAGNTIYF. The CDR3, as DNA: TGTGCCAGCAGCATCGAGGCGGGAAACACCATATATTTT.

This chain's CDR3 is CASSEESGAPYEQYF. CDR3 nucleotides: TGTGCCAGCAGTGAAGAATCAGGGGCGCCCTACGAGCAGTACTTC. This chain joins TRBV6-1 and TRBJ2-7, with D perhaps matching TRBD1 (6 bases). Germline CDR1 reads MNHNS; CDR2 reads SASEGT. CDR3 length equals 15 residues. Trimming pared 1 base from V and 2 bases from J, leaving 12 bases between.

The CDR3, as DNA: TGTGCCAGCAGAGCCCAGGGGGCATACTCACCCCTCCACTTT. It encodes CASRAQGAYSPLHF. The gene calls are TRBV6-1 and TRBJ1-6; 8 nucleotides match TRBD1. CDR3 length: 14 residues. The germline V gene has CDR1 MNHNS and CDR2 SASEGT. The V segment lost 6 bases and the J segment 10 bases; nucleotides outside the gene matches: 8.

Ten or more counts support this clone. This chain joins TRBV18 and TRBJ1-2, with no clear D. The CDR3 length is 13 residues. With 2 bases removed from V and 6 bases from J, the gap between germline ends came to 10 bases. In germline, CDR1 is KGHSH, CDR2 LQKENI. DNA for the CDR3: TGTGCCAGCTCACCAGATTCCGCGGATGGCTACACCTTC. Translated: CASSPDSADGYTF. The entire variable domain, with the rest obtained from reference TRBV18 and TRBJ1-2, is as follows: NAGVMQNPRHLVRRRGQEARLRCSPMKGHSHVYWYRQLPEEGLKFMVYLQKENIIDESGMPKERFSAEFPKEGPSILRIQQVVRGDSAAYFCASSPDSADGYTFGSGTRLTVV.

This rearrangement joins TRBV14 to TRBJ1-3, with no clear D. The CDR3 is made up of 15 amino acids. Per germline, CDR1 SGHDN and CDR2 FVKESK. V was clipped by 0 bases and J by 4 bases, with 10 bases between them. The CDR3 protein is CASSQDTNGGNTIYF. In nucleotides, the CDR3 is TGTGCCAGCAGCCAAGACACAAACGGGGGAAACACCATATATTTT.